Presented here are 22 T cell receptor beta chains from one specimen sequenced in a study of blood T cell repertoires in COVID-19. The table came from immunoSEQ multiplex PCR; TCRdb's copy has only in-frame clones and leaves some out. The table lists 300,000 to 450,000 clones, around 87% of them singletons. What was sequenced was PBMCs or T cells enriched from blood (not recorded which). The origin of the receptors is a man aged 25-40 years who had recovered from COVID-19.

This chain links TRBV5-1 with TRBJ2-2; 10 positions agree with TRBD2. The CDR3 is made up of 14 amino acids. The V gene end was trimmed by 6 bases and the J gene end by 3 bases; junction bases not matched to a gene: 2. Germline V gives CDR1 SGHRS, CDR2 YFSETQ. CDR3 sequence (DNA): TGCGCCAGCAACCTAGCGGGGGACACCGGGGAGCTGTTTTTT. It translates to CASNLAGDTGELFF. The full variable domain, its missing parts supplied by reference TRBV5-1 and TRBJ2-2, is KAGVTQTPRYLIKTRGQQVTLSCSPISGHRSVSWYQQTPGQGLQFLFEYFSETQRNKGNFPGRFSGRQFSNSRSEMNVSTLELGDSALYLCASNLAGDTGELFFGEGSRLTVL.

The V call is TRBV5-4, the J call TRBJ2-3; D possibly corresponds to TRBD1 (5 bases). This CDR3 has 15 residues. CDR1 is SGHNT, CDR2 YYREEE, per germline (reference sequence). V lost 4 bases, J lost 4 bases, and 16 bases lay in between. The CDR3, as DNA: TGTGCCAGCAGCCCGGTCCAGGGTCTGGCAGATACGCAGTATTTT. Its translation: CASSPVQGLADTQYF.

This sequence joins TRBV6-5 and TRBJ1-2; maybe TRBD1 (5 bases). The CDR3 is 12 residues long. Germline V gives CDR1 MNHEY, CDR2 SVGAGI. Trimming took off 5 bases at V and 5 bases at J, with 9 bases between the two ends. CDR3 bases: TGTGCCAGCAGTCTAGACAGATATGGCTACACCTTC. Amino acids: CASSLDRYGYTF.

V usage is TRBV7-2 and J usage is TRBJ1-4; D gene uncertain. Germline values: CDR1 SGHTA, CDR2 FQGNSA. CDR3 size: 12 residues. Trimming cost V 5 bases and J 8 bases, with 9 bases left between them. Written as DNA, the CDR3 is TGTGCCAGCAGCCTAGGACTGGAAAAACTGTTTTTT. Protein: CASSLGLEKLFF.

The chain carries TRBV5-4 and TRBJ1-2; D gene unclear. The CDR3 totals 12 residues. V was trimmed by 4 bases and J by 4 bases, leaving 8 bases between them. Germline lookup yields CDR1 SGHNT and CDR2 YYREEE (reference sequence). CDR3 region: CASSLGVYGYTF. The CDR3, as DNA: TGTGCCAGCAGCCTGGGAGTCTATGGCTACACCTTC.

This chain uses TRBV5-1 with TRBJ2-1, with TRBD2 matching over 9 bases. CDR3 length equals 15 residues. Germline V lookup: CDR1 SGHRS, CDR2 YFSETQ. With V trimmed by 2 bases and J by 6 bases, 6 bases remained unmatched. CDR3 bases: TGCGCCAGCAGCTTAACCGGGACTAGCACCAATGAGCAGTTCTTC. Its translation is CASSLTGTSTNEQFF.

The V call is TRBV5-1, the J call TRBJ1-2, with D uncertain. Germline CDR1 is SGHRS and CDR2 is YFSETQ. The CDR3 totals 13 residues. Trimming cost V 4 bases and J 2 bases, with 9 bases left between them. CDR3 nucleotide sequence: TGCGCCAGCAGCCTGGAGAGCAACTATGGCTACACCTTC. Translation gives CASSLESNYGYTF.

The chain is built from TRBV4-1 and TRBJ1-6, with D maybe TRBD1 (5 bases). The CDR3 extends over 17 amino acids. From germline, CDR1 is MGHRA and CDR2 YSYEKL. The ends were cut back, 0 bases at V and 2 bases at J, with 11 bases in the middle. In DNA form, the CDR3 reads TGCGCCAGCAGCCAAGAACCGTGGGGCGCCTATAATTCACCCCTCCACTTT. Translation: CASSQEPWGAYNSPLHF.

The J gene is TRBJ1-3, the V gene TRBV7-6; no clear D. The CDR3 totals 16 residues. CDR1 and CDR2 from the germline V gene are SGHVS and FNYEAQ. V gave up 0 bases and J gave up 4 bases, with 13 bases separating them. CDR3 sequence reads: CASSLASAAAGNTIYF. The CDR3 nucleotides read TGTGCCAGCAGCTTAGCGTCGGCCGCGGCCGGAAACACCATATATTTT.

V and J are TRBV5-6 and TRBJ2-2; no definite D call. This CDR3 comprises 15 residues. Germline lookup yields CDR1 SGHDT and CDR2 YYEEEE. Deletions cut 2 bases from V and 1 base from J, with 9 bases between. In DNA form, the CDR3 reads TGTGCCAGCAGCTTCGGAGCGATGAACACCGGGGAGCTGTTTTTT. Translating gives CASSFGAMNTGELFF.

The chain couples TRBV5-4 to TRBJ1-2; unclear D gene. From germline, CDR1 is SGHNT and CDR2 YYREEE (reference sequence). The CDR3 is made up of 14 amino acids. Trimming shortened V by 0 bases and J by 3 bases, and 9 bases separated the two germline ends. The CDR3: CASSLERQDYGYTF. CDR3 in DNA: TGTGCCAGCAGCTTGGAACGTCAGGACTATGGCTACACCTTC.

The chain links TRBV3-1 (or the pseudogene TRBV3-2) to TRBJ1-6; 11 positions agree with TRBD1. The germline V gene has CDR1 LGHDT and CDR2 YNNKEL (reference sequence). V shed 2 bases, J shed 12 bases, and the junction held 9 bases outside the gene matches. This CDR3 region has 16 residues. The CDR3 here is CASSQHPGTGGLPLHF. The CDR3 nucleotides read TGTGCCAGCAGCCAACATCCCGGGACAGGGGGATTACCCCTCCACTTT.

J is TRBJ2-1 and V is TRBV10-3, with 9 bases that match TRBD2. Germline values: CDR1 ENHRY, CDR2 SYGVKD. This CDR3 contains 16 residues. Germline trimming cut 10 bases from V and 6 bases from J; bases unmatched to any gene: 16. The CDR3 here is CATEGSKAGGRNEQFF. In nucleotides, the CDR3 is TGTGCCACAGAGGGTTCCAAAGCGGGGGGCCGCAATGAGCAGTTCTTC.

J is TRBJ2-2 and V is TRBV2, with 9 positions matching TRBD1. This CDR3 region has 14 residues. The V gene's germline CDR1 is SNHLY and CDR2 FYNNEI. With V trimmed by 8 bases and J by 4 bases, 5 bases remained unmatched. DNA of the CDR3: TGTGCCAGCCGGGACAGGGTGATCACCGGGGAGCTGTTTTTT. Amino acid sequence: CASRDRVITGELFF.

The chain carries TRBV5-6 and TRBJ2-7; 8 bases line up with TRBD1. CDR1 is SGHDT and CDR2 is YYEEEE in the germline V gene. The CDR3 is 16 residues long. With 0 bases clipped from V and 6 bases from J, the junction kept 11 bases outside the gene matches. The CDR3 nucleotides read TGTGCCAGCAGCTTGGAGAGATGGACAGGGTCGGCCGAGCAGTACTTC. This sequence encodes CASSLERWTGSAEQYF.

The CDR3 is CSASSGDLAEAFF. CDR3 DNA sequence: TGCAGTGCTAGTTCGGGAGATCTGGCTGAAGCTTTCTTT. The rearrangement uses TRBV20-1 and TRBJ1-1, with no clear D. CDR1 and CDR2 (germline): DFQATT, SNEGSKA (reference sequence). The germline V and J ends were trimmed by 3 bases and 6 bases, with 14 bases remaining between them. CDR3 length: 13 amino acids.

This chain joins TRBV6-5 and TRBJ1-4; D perhaps matches TRBD1 (5 bases). V lost 6 bases and J 7 bases, leaving 18 bases between the germline ends. This CDR3 region has 15 residues. CDR1 MNHEY and CDR2 SVGAGI come from the germline V gene. In DNA, the CDR3 is TGTGCCAGCAGGGAGGGTGGGACCTTGGGTGAAAAACTGTTTTTT. Residues: CASREGGTLGEKLFF.

This chain connects TRBV6-1 to TRBJ2-7; 7 bases map to TRBD1. CDR3 size: 14 residues. CDR1 is MNHNS and CDR2 is SASEGT in the germline V gene. Unmatched junction bases numbered 3, after V lost 2 bases and J lost 2 bases. The CDR3 DNA follows: TGTGCCAGCAGTGAACCGACAGGGCCCTACGAGCAGTACTTC. Amino acids: CASSEPTGPYEQYF.

This chain connects TRBV6-2 or TRBV6-3 to TRBJ2-7, with a tentative D call TRBD1 (6 bases). Trimming pared 6 bases from V and 6 bases from J, leaving 24 bases between. The CDR3 is made up of 16 amino acids. CDR1 and CDR2 from the germline V gene are MNHEY and SVGEGT. The CDR3 DNA reads TGTGCCAGCAGCTTCGCCGCGGCCAGGGGACCTCCCGAGCAGTACTTC. Residues: CASSFAAARGPPEQYF.

The J gene is TRBJ2-1, the V gene TRBV4-1; 7 bases fit TRBD1. CDR1 and CDR2 (germline): MGHRA, YSYEKL. V lost 3 bases and J lost 5; bases outside the gene matches: 13. The CDR3 is 17 residues long. CDR3 amino acids: CASSHGTDPVPNNEQFF. CDR3 DNA sequence: TGCGCCAGCAGCCACGGGACAGACCCCGTTCCTAACAATGAGCAGTTCTTC.

The rearrangement uses TRBV28 and TRBJ1-2, with D maybe TRBD1 (6 bases). In germline, CDR1 is MDHEN, CDR2 SYDVKM. The CDR3 contains 16 residues. V was cut by 6 bases and J by 4 bases, with 21 bases left in between. CDR3 sequence: CASSRGGAGSGYGYTF. The CDR3 DNA follows: TGTGCCAGCAGCCGGGGGGGGGCAGGAAGCGGCTATGGCTACACCTTC.

The J gene is TRBJ1-1, the V gene TRBV19, with D unclear. Trimming stripped 3 bases from V and 0 bases from J, with 11 bases between. Germline V gene sequence: CDR1 LNHDA, CDR2 SQIVND (reference sequence). The CDR3 length is 15 residues. The CDR3 here is CASSISKTLNTEAFF. CDR3 nucleotide sequence: TGTGCCAGTAGTATTAGTAAGACATTGAACACTGAAGCTTTCTTT.